The 12 T cell receptor beta chains below all came from one sample that was sequenced in a study of regulatory T cells in long-lasting Graves disease. Described time point: newly diagnosed GD, antithyroid drugs for less than 3 months. After RNA was extracted from PBMCs, the TCR library was made from it. Sequencing libraries for TCR beta were prepared with iRepertoire HTBI primers and Arm-PCR of CDR3 regions. TCRdb fed the multiplex PCR reads into MiXCR, producing one record per CDR3 protein. The table records 500,000 or so distinct CDR3 sequences, around 15% of them present only once. The same sample was also used in a study of T cells in Graves' hyperthyroidism and ophthalmopathy.

The sequences come from peripheral blood mononuclear cells (PBMCs), collected at new diagnosis, from a patient treated with antithyroid drugs. These receptors were collected from a woman aged 50 to 60 with Graves disease.

This clonotype was picked up many times. The chain employs TRBV19 and TRBJ2-7, with 10 positions matching TRBD1. CDR1 LNHDA and CDR2 SQIVND come from the germline V gene (reference sequence). The CDR3 is 14 amino acids. Trimming took 5 bases from V and 3 from J; bases not matched to a gene: 4. In DNA, the CDR3 is TGTGCCAGTAGTCCGGGACAGGGGAACTACGAGCAGTACTTC. It specifies CASSPGQGNYEQYF.

The chain combines TRBV3-1 with TRBJ2-2; possibly TRBD2 for D (5 bases). V was shortened by 4 bases and J by 0 bases, with 18 bases between the two germline ends. Germline CDR1 is LGHDT and CDR2 is YNNKEL (reference sequence). The CDR3 spans 18 residues. CDR3 DNA: TGTGCCAGCAGCCCTAGAAGTTGGGCGGGCCCGAACACCGGGGAGCTGTTTTTT. Encoded protein: CASSPRSWAGPNTGELFF.

This clonotype has a count of ten or more. This chain uses TRBV12-3 or TRBV12-4 with TRBJ2-5; TRBD2 is a possible D gene (5 bases). The CDR3 extends over 14 amino acids. V dropped 6 bases and J dropped 5 bases, with 16 bases sitting between them. DNA of the CDR3: TGTGCCAGCAGGGAGGTTTTTAGCTCTGAGACCCAGTACTTC. Its protein product is CASREVFSSETQYF.

This clonotype appeared once. Sequence at one end of the junction differs from germline and may be a read error. The chain carries TRBV25-1 and TRBJ2-1, with TRBD2 identical over 7 bases. The CDR3 loop spans 17 amino acids. The V gene's germline CDR1 is MGHDK and CDR2 SYGVNS. This CDR3 is CAGSEVGGPEFYNEQFF. CDR3 DNA sequence: TGTGCCGGCAGTGAGGTGGGAGGGCCCGAGTTTTACAATGAGCAGTTCTTC.

This clonotype has at least ten counts. This chain connects TRBV3-1 to TRBJ2-5; no clear D gene. This CDR3 is 13 amino acids long. Trimming removed 1 base at V and 4 bases at J, with 7 bases between. The germline gives CDR1 LGHDT, CDR2 YNNKEL (reference sequence). This CDR3 is CASSQGPSETQYF. CDR3 nucleotide sequence: TGTGCCAGCAGCCAAGGCCCGTCAGAGACCCAGTACTTC.

The CDR3 bases are TGCGCCAGCAGCCAAGTCGGGATCGATGAGCAGTTCTTC. As protein: CASSQVGIDEQFF. The chain links TRBV4-1 to TRBJ2-1; weak D call: TRBD2 (5 bases). CDR1 is MGHRA, CDR2 YSYEKL, per germline. The V gene lost 1 base and the J gene lost 8 bases, with 9 bases spanning the gap. This CDR3 region has 13 residues.

A word on this clonotype: A far larger clone is a single base away, which makes a read error likely. This chain connects TRBV11-1 to TRBJ2-7; TRBD1 is a possible D gene (5 bases). The CDR3 consists of 13 residues. Germline CDR1 reads SGHAT; CDR2 reads FQDESV (reference sequence). CDR3 in DNA: TGTGCCAGCATACCACAGGATTCCTACGAGCAGTGCTTC. It yields the protein CASIPQDSYEQCF.

This clonotype was seen repeatedly, ten times or more. This chain uses TRBV11-1 with TRBJ2-1, with 8 bases identical to TRBD2. CDR1 and CDR2 (germline): SGHAT, FQDESV (reference sequence). The CDR3 is made up of 15 amino acids. Germline trimming cut 4 bases from V and 3 bases from J; bases unmatched to any gene: 5. This CDR3 reads CASSSSGRSYNEQFF. CDR3 sequence (DNA): TGTGCCAGCAGCTCCAGCGGGAGAAGCTACAATGAGCAGTTCTTC.

This clonotype was seen many times. V is TRBV6-2 or TRBV6-3 and J is TRBJ2-3; D is unresolved. V was cut by 0 bases and J by 0 bases, with 10 bases left in between. Per the germline V gene, CDR1 is MNHEY and CDR2 is SVGEGT. This CDR3 region has 16 residues. The chain's CDR3 is CASSYSGGVSTDTQYF. CDR3 nucleotides: TGTGCCAGCAGTTACTCGGGCGGAGTTAGCACAGATACGCAGTATTTT.

This clonotype showed up many times. The rearrangement joins TRBV11-2 to TRBJ2-1; 7 positions agree with TRBD2. CDR3 size: 13 residues. CDR1 SGHAT and CDR2 FQNNGV come from the germline V gene. Trimming at V came to 1 base and at J to 6 bases, leaving 0 bases not matched to a gene. CDR3 bases: TGTGCCAGCAGCTTAGGGACTAGCAATGAGCAGTTCTTC. Translation gives CASSLGTSNEQFF.

This clonotype was counted many times. The genes are TRBV2 and TRBJ2-7; D remains unclear. CDR3 length: 11 amino acids. Germline V CDR1 and CDR2: SNHLY, FYNNEI. The V end was cut by 3 bases, the J end by 9 bases, with 9 bases between. In DNA, the CDR3 is TGTGCCAGCAGTGAGGCAGGATTGCAGTACTTC. This gives the protein CASSEAGLQYF.

This clonotype came up a few times. One junction end does not reproduce the germline sequence, and a read error may be involved. The chain links TRBV12-3 or TRBV12-4 to TRBJ2-3; perhaps TRBD2 as D (6 bases). The length of the CDR3 is 14 residues. The CDR3 loop is CVSSPDEGRDTQYF. In nucleotides, the CDR3 is TGTGTCAGCAGCCCCGACGAGGGGAGGGATACGCAGTATTTT.